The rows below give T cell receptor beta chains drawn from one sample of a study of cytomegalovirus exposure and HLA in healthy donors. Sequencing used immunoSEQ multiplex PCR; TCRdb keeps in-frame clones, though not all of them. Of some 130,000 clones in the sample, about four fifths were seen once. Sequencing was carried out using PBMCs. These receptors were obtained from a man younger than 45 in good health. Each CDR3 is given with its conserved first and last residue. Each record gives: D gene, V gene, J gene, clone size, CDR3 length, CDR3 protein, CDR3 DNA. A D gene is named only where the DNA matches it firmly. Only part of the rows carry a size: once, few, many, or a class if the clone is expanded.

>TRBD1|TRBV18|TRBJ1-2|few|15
CASSPNRGVGYGYTF
TGTGCCAGCTCTCCAAACAGGGGGGTCGGCTATGGCTACACCTTC
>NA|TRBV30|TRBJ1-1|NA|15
CARQEGPRMNTEAFF
TGTGCCCGACAGGAAGGGCCAAGGATGAACACTGAAGCTTTCTTT
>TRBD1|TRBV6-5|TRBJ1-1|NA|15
CASSYSAGGVTEAFF
TGTGCCAGCAGTTACTCCGCAGGGGGTGTCACTGAAGCTTTCTTT
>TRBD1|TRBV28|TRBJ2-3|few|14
CASSSGTGSDTQYF
TGTGCCAGCAGTTCCGGGACAGGGTCAGATACGCAGTATTTT
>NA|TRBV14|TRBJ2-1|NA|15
CASSQEAARGNEQFF
TGTGCCAGCAGCCAAGAAGCGGCACGAGGCAATGAGCAGTTCTTC
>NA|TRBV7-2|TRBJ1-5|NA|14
CASSLVPENQPQHF
TGTGCCAGCAGCTTAGTACCCGAGAATCAGCCCCAGCATTTT
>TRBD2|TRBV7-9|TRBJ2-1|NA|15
CASSSLAGAYNEQFF
TGTGCCAGCAGCTCTCTAGCGGGAGCGTACAATGAGCAGTTCTTC
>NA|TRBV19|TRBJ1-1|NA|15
CASGTDRSTNTEAFF
TGTGCCAGTGGTACGGACAGATCCACGAACACTGAAGCTTTCTTT
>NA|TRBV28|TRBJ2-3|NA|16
CASRSDWEVGTDTQYF
TGTGCCAGCAGGTCAGATTGGGAGGTTGGAACAGATACGCAGTATTTT
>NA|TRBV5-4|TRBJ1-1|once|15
CASGFRGGMNTEAFF
TGTGCCAGCGGATTTCGTGGGGGGATGAACACTGAAGCTTTCTTT
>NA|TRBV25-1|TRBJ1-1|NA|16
CASSDEEQGGRTEAFF
TGTGCCAGCAGTGACGAGGAGCAGGGTGGACGCACTGAAGCTTTCTTT